The rows below give T cell receptor beta chains drawn from one sample of a study of cytomegalovirus exposure and HLA in healthy donors. The assay was immunoSEQ multiplex PCR, and TCRdb's table has in-frame clones only and misses some. The repertoire holds some 190,000 clones, with 75% to 80% as singletons. The specimen sequenced was PBMCs. The receptors derive from a woman aged 25 to 39 in good health and CMV-seropositive. The CDR3 runs from the conserved cysteine through the conserved F or W. A D gene is named only where the DNA matches it firmly. A clone size is listed for some rows: how often the clone was seen (once, few, many), or a class if it is expanded.

D | size | J | V | length | CDR3 | DNA
NA | NA | TRBJ1-5 | TRBV30 | 14 | CAWSVELSAPPQHF | TGTGCCTGGAGTGTAGAACTCAGCGCTCCGCCCCAGCATTTT
TRBD1 | NA | TRBJ2-3 | TRBV5-1 | 13 | CASSGDRSDTQYF | TGCGCCAGCAGCGGGGACAGGAGTGATACGCAGTATTTT
NA | NA | TRBJ2-7 | TRBV7-6 | 15 | CASSLGHLTTYEQYF | TGTGCCAGCAGCTTAGGACACCTCACCACCTACGAGCAGTACTTC
TRBD1 | NA | TRBJ1-4 | TRBV15 | 15 | CATSSRTGGNEKLFF | TGTGCCACCAGCAGCCGGACAGGGGGTAATGAAAAACTGTTTTTT
TRBD2 | few | TRBJ2-5 | TRBV2 | 13 | CASERGGGETQYF | TGTGCCAGCGAACGGGGGGGCGGAGAGACCCAGTACTTC
TRBD1 | NA | TRBJ1-2 | TRBV18 | 15 | CASSLQGPRNYGYTF | TGTGCCAGCTCATTACAGGGGCCGCGGAACTATGGCTACACCTTC
TRBD2 | NA | TRBJ2-1 | TRBV5-1 | 14 | CASSFQRGYNEQFF | TGCGCCAGCAGCTTCCAGCGGGGATACAATGAGCAGTTCTTC
TRBD1 | NA | TRBJ1-3 | TRBV6-5 | 16 | CASSYSTGYSGNTIYF | TGTGCCAGCAGTTACTCGACAGGGTACTCTGGAAACACCATATATTTT
TRBD1 | few | TRBJ1-5 | TRBV5-1 | 14 | CASSPGGQFQPQHF | TGCGCCAGCAGTCCCGGGGGACAGTTTCAGCCCCAGCATTTT
TRBD2 | NA | TRBJ2-5 | TRBV5-1 | 15 | CASSLEPAGQETQYF | TGCGCCAGCAGCTTGGAGCCAGCGGGGCAAGAGACCCAGTACTTC
TRBD2 | NA | TRBJ2-7 | TRBV30 | 14 | CAWRGTSVSYEQYF | TGTGCCTGGAGGGGGACTAGCGTTTCCTACGAGCAGTACTTC
TRBD2 | once | TRBJ2-2 | TRBV5-1 | 18 | CASNGQAGGSVNTGELFF | TGCGCCAGCAACGGTCAAGCGGGGGGATCCGTGAACACCGGGGAGCTGTTTTTT
TRBD1 | NA | TRBJ2-5 | TRBV28 | 14 | CASSFRDRGNGQYF | TGTGCCAGCAGTTTCAGAGACAGGGGCAACGGGCAGTACTTC
TRBD2 | NA | TRBJ2-5 | TRBV7-2 | 17 | CASSPPVSSGRSETQYF | TGTGCCAGCAGCCCTCCCGTTAGTAGCGGGAGGAGCGAGACCCAGTACTTC
NA | few | TRBJ1-4 | TRBV15 | 16 | CATSRDRRGTNEKLFF | TGTGCCACCAGCAGAGATAGGAGGGGCACTAATGAAAAACTGTTTTTT
NA | NA | TRBJ1-5 | TRBV2 | 13 | CASSFYSNQPQHF | TGTGCCAGCAGTTTTTATAGCAATCAGCCCCAGCATTTT
NA | once | TRBJ2-2 | TRBV9 | 15 | CASSVGGGNTGELFF | TGTGCCAGCAGCGTCGGAGGAGGGAACACCGGGGAGCTGTTTTTT
NA | NA | TRBJ1-4 | TRBV28 | 14 | CASITRQGNEKLFF | TGTGCCAGCATCACCCGGCAGGGGAACGAAAAACTGTTTTTT
NA | NA | TRBJ1-4 | TRBV5-1 | 13 | CASSNSPNEKLFF | TGCGCCAGCAGTAACAGCCCTAATGAAAAACTGTTTTTT
TRBD2 | few | TRBJ2-5 | TRBV2 | 15 | CASSLSGRYQETQYF | TGTGCCAGCAGTCTTAGCGGGAGGTACCAAGAGACCCAGTACTTC
NA | few | TRBJ1-2 | TRBV29-1 | 12 | CSVVRSNYGYTF | TGCAGCGTTGTACGGTCTAACTATGGCTACACCTTC
TRBD1 | NA | TRBJ1-4 | TRBV6-5 | 16 | CASSYTSGTGNEKLFF | TGTGCCAGCAGTTACACCTCCGGGACAGGGAATGAAAAACTGTTTTTT
TRBD2 | NA | TRBJ2-5 | TRBV7-8 | 16 | CASSLFMAGTSETQYF | TGTGCCAGCAGCTTATTTATGGCGGGGACTAGCGAAACCCAGTACTTC
NA | few | TRBJ1-1 | TRBV29-1 | 12 | CSVVLHNTEAFF | TGCAGCGTTGTACTGCATAACACTGAAGCTTTCTTT
NA | few | TRBJ1-5 | TRBV6-5 | 15 | CASSYFRVLMRPQHF | TGTGCCAGCAGTTACTTCAGGGTTCTGATGCGGCCCCAGCATTTT
NA | NA | TRBJ2-1 | TRBV27 | 13 | CASNLGGNNEQFF | TGTGCCAGCAACTTAGGCGGAAACAATGAGCAGTTCTTC
NA | NA | TRBJ1-1 | TRBV30 | 12 | CAWDQGNTEAFF | TGTGCCTGGGACCAGGGGAACACTGAAGCTTTCTTT
NA | NA | TRBJ2-5 | TRBV10-2 | 14 | CASSESPRGETQYF | TGCGCCAGCAGTGAGTCACCCAGAGGGGAGACCCAGTACTTC